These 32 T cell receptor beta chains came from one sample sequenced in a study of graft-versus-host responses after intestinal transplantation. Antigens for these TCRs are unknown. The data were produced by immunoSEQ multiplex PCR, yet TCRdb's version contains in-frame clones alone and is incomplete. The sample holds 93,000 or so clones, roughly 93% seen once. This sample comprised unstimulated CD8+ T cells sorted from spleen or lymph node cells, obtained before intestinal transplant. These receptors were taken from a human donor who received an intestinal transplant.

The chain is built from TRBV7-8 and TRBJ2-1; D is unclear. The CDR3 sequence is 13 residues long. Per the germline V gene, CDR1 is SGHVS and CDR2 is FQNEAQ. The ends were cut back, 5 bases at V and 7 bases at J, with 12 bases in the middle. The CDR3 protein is CASSIPLENEQFF. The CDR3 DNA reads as TGTGCCAGCAGCATCCCCTTAGAGAATGAGCAGTTCTTC. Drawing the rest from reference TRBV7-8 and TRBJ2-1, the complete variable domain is GAGVSQSPRYKVAKRGQDVALRCDPISGHVSLFWYQQALGQGPEFLTYFQNEAQLDKSGLPSDRFFAERPEGSVSTLKIQRTQQEDSAVYLCASSIPLENEQFFGPGTRLTVL.

DNA for the CDR3: TGTGCCAGCAGCGGCACTAGCGATGAGCAGTTCTTC. Protein product: CASSGTSDEQFF. The chain has TRBV5-4 and TRBJ2-1; 7 bases fit TRBD2. This CDR3 is built from 12 residues. V dropped 4 bases and J dropped 8; count of bases not matched to a gene: 3. Germline values: CDR1 SGHNT, CDR2 YYREEE (reference sequence).

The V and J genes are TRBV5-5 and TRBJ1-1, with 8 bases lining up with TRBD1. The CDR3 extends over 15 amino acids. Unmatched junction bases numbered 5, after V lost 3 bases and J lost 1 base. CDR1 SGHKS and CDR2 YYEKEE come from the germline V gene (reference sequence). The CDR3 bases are TGTGCCAGCAGCTCGGGGGACAGGACGAACACTGAAGCTTTCTTT. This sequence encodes CASSSGDRTNTEAFF.

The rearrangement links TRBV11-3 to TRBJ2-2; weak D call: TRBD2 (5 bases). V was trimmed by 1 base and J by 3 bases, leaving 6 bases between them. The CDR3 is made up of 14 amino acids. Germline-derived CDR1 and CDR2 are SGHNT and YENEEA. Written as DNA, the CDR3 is TGTGCCAGCAGCTTAGGAGGGTACACCGGGGAGCTGTTTTTT. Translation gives CASSLGGYTGELFF. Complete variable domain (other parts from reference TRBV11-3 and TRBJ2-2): EAGVVQSPRYKIIEKKQPVAFWCNPISGHNTLYWYLQNLGQGPELLIRYENEEAVDDSQLPKDRFSAERLKGVDSTLKIQPAELGDSAVYLCASSLGGYTGELFFGEGSRLTVL.

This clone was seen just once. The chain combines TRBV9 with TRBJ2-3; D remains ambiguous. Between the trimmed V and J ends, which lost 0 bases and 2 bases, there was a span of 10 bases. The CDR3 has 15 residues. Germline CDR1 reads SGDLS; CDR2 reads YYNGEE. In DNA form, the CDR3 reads TGTGCCAGCAGCGTAGTAATGGGCCCCACAGATACGCAGTATTTT. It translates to CASSVVMGPTDTQYF.

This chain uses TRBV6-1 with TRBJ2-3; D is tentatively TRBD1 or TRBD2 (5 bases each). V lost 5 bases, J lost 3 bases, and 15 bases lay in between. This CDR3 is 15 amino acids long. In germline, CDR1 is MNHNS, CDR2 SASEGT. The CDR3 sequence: CASSFRDVPTDTQYF. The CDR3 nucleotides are TGTGCCAGCAGTTTTCGGGACGTCCCGACAGATACGCAGTATTTT.

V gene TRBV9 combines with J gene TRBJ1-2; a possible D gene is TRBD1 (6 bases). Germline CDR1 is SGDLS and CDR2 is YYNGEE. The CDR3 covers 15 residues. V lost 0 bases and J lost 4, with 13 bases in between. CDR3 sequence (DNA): TGTGCCAGCAGCGTAGGGGAGGGGGATGGCTATGGCTACACCTTC. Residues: CASSVGEGDGYGYTF.

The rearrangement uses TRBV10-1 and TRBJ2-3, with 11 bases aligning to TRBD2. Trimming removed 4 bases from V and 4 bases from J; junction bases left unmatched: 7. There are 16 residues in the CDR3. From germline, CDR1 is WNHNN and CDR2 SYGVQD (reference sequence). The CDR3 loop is CASSGVTSGVSDTQYF. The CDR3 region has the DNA TGCGCCAGCAGTGGTGTGACTAGCGGGGTTTCAGATACGCAGTATTTT.

The DNA for the CDR3 is TGTGCCAGCAGCCCACAGGGGCTCCACTACGAGCAGTACTTC. Encoded protein: CASSPQGLHYEQYF. The rearrangement uses TRBV11-2 and TRBJ2-7; 7 bases match TRBD1. Germline-derived CDR1 and CDR2 are SGHAT and FQNNGV. The CDR3 spans 14 residues. J lost 3 bases, V lost 5 bases, and 7 bases had no gene match.

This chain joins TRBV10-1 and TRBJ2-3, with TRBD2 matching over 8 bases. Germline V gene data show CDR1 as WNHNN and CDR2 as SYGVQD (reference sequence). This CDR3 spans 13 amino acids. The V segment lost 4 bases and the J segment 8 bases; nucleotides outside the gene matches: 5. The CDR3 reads CASSVGSGVTQYF. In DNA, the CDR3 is TGCGCCAGCAGTGTTGGTAGCGGGGTTACGCAGTATTTT.

The CDR3 protein is CASSLAGGEGSQPQHF. CDR3 coding DNA: TGTGCCAGCAGCTTAGCGGGAGGGGAGGGATCTCAGCCCCAGCATTTT. V and J are TRBV7-2 and TRBJ1-5; D is perhaps TRBD1 (5 bases). Per germline, CDR1 SGHTA and CDR2 FQGNSA. The CDR3 totals 16 residues. V was pared by 0 bases and J by 6 bases, with 15 bases between.

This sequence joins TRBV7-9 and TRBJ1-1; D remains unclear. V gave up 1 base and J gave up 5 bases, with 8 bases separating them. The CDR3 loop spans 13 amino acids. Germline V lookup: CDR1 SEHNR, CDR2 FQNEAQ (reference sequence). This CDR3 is CASSLGGGTEAFF. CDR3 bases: TGTGCCAGCAGCTTAGGAGGCGGGACTGAAGCTTTCTTT.

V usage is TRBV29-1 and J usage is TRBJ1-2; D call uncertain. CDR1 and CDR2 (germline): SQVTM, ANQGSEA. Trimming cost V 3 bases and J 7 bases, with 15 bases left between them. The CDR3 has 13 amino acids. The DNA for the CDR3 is TGCAGCGTTGAGGCTCGCAGGTCGCTTGGCTACACCTTC. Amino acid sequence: CSVEARRSLGYTF.

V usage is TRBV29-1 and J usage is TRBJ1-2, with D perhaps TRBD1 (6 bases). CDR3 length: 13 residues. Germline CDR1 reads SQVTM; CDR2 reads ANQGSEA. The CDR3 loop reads CTPIQGKDYGYTF. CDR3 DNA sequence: TGCACCCCTATACAGGGTAAGGACTATGGCTACACCTTC.

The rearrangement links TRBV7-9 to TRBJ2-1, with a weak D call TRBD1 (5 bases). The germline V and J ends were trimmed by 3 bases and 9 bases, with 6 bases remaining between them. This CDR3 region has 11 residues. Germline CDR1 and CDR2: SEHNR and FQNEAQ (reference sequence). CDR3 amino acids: CASSFRVEQFF. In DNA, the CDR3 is TGTGCCAGCAGCTTCAGGGTTGAGCAGTTCTTC.

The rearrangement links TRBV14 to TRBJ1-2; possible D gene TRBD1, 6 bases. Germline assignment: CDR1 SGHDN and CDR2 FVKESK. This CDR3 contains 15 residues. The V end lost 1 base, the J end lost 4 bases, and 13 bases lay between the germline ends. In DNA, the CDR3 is TGTGCCAGCAGCCAAGCAAGAGGACAGTTCTATGGCTACACCTTC. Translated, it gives CASSQARGQFYGYTF.

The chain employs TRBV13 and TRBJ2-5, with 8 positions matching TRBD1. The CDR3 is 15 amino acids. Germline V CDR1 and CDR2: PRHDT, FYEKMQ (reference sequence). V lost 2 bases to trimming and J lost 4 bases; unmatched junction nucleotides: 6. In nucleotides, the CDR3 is TGTGCCAGCAGCTTATCGGGCAGGGGGCGAGAGACCCAGTACTTC. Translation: CASSLSGRGRETQYF.

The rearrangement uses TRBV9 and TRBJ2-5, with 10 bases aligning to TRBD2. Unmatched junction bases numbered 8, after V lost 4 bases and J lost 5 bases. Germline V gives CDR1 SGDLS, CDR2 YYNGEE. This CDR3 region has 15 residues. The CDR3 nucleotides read TGTGCCAGCAGCCCGAGCGGGGGGGCGGGGGAGACCCAGTACTTC. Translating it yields CASSPSGGAGETQYF.

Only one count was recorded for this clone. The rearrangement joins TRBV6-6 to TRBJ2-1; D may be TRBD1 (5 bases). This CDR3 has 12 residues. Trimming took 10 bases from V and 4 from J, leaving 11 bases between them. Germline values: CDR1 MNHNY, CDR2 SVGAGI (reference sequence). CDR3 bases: TGTGCCACCGCTGGGGCTTACAATGAGCAGTTCTTC. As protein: CATAGAYNEQFF.

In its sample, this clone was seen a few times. CDR3 DNA sequence: TGTGCCAGCACCTCGGAGGGAAACACCATATATTTT. Amino acids: CASTSEGNTIYF. This chain uses TRBV7-9 with TRBJ1-3; D is undetermined. The V end was cut by 7 bases, the J end by 4 bases, with 8 bases between. Looked up from germline, CDR1 is SEHNR and CDR2 is FQNEAQ (reference sequence). The CDR3 loop spans 12 amino acids. Variable domain in full (rest from reference TRBV7-9 and TRBJ1-3): DTGVSQNPRHKITKRGQNVTFRCDPISEHNRLYWYRQTLGQGPEFLTYFQNEAQLEKSRLLSDRFSAERPKGSFSTLEIQRTEQGDSAMYLCASTSEGNTIYFGEGSWLTVV.

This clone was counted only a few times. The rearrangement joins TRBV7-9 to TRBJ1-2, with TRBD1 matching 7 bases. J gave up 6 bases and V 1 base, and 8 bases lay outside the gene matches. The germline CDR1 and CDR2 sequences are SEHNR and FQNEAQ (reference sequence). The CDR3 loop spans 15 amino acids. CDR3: CASSLEEGAQNGYTF. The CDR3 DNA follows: TGTGCCAGCAGCTTAGAAGAGGGGGCTCAAAATGGCTACACCTTC.

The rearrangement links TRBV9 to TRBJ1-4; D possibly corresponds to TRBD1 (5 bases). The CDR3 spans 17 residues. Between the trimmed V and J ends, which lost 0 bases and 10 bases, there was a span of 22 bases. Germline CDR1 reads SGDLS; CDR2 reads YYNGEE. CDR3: CASSVGFSGSGGAKLFF. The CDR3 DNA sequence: TGTGCCAGCAGCGTAGGTTTTTCGGGTAGCGGGGGTGCAAAACTGTTTTTT.

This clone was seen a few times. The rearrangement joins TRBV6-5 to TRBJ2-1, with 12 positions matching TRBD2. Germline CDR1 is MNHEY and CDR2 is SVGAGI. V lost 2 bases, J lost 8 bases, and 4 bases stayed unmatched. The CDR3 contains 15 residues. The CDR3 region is CASSYRTSGDYEQFF. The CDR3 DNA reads TGTGCCAGCAGTTACCGGACTAGCGGGGACTATGAGCAGTTCTTC.

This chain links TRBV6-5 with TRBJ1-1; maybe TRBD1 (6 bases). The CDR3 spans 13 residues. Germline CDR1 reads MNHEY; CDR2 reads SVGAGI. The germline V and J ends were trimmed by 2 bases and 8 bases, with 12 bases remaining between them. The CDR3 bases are TGTGCCAGCAGTTACAGGGGGGGGGCAGAAGCTTTCTTT. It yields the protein CASSYRGGAEAFF.

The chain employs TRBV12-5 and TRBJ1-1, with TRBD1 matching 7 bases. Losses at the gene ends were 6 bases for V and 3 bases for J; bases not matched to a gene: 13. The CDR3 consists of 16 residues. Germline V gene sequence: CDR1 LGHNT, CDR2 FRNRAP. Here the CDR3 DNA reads TGTGCTAGTGGCTTCTCCGCGACAGGGCAGGACACTGAAGCTTTCTTT. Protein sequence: CASGFSATGQDTEAFF. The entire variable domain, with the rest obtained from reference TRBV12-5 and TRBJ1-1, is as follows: DARVTQTPRHKVTEMGQEVTMRCQPILGHNTVFWYRQTMMQGLELLAYFRNRAPLDDSGMPKDRFSAEMPDATLATLKIQPSEPRDSAVYFCASGFSATGQDTEAFFGQGTRLTVV.

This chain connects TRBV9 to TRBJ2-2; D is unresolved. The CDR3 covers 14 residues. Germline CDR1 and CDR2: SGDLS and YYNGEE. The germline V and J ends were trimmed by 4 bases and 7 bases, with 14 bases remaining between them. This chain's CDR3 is CASSREGVIGELFF. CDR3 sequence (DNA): TGTGCCAGCAGCCGAGAAGGAGTGATCGGGGAGCTGTTTTTT.

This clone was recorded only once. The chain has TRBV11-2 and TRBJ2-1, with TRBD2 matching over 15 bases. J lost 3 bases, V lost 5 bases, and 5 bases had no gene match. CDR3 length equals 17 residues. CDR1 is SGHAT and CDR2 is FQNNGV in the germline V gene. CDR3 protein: CASSLGTSGGYYNEQFF. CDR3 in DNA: TGTGCCAGCAGCCTGGGGACTAGCGGGGGGTACTACAATGAGCAGTTCTTC. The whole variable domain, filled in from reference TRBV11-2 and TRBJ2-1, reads EAGVAQSPRYKIIEKRQSVAFWCNPISGHATLYWYQQILGQGPKLLIQFQNNGVVDDSQLPKDRFSAERLKGVDSTLKIQPAKLEDSAVYLCASSLGTSGGYYNEQFFGPGTRLTVL.

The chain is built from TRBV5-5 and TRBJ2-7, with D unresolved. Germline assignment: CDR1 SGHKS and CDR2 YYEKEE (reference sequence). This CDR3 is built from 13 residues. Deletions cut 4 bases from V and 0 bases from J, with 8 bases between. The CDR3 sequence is CASSPDLSYEQYF. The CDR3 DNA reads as TGTGCCAGCAGCCCCGATCTCTCCTACGAGCAGTACTTC.

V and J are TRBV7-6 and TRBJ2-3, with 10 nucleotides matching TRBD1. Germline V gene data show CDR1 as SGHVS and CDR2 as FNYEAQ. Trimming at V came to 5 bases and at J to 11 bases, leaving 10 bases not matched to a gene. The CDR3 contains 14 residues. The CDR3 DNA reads TGTGCCAGCAGCCTGGACAGGGGGGCCCTGGAGCAGTATTTT. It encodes CASSLDRGALEQYF. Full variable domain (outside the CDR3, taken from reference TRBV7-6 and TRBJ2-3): GAGVSQSPRYKVTKRGQDVALRCDPISGHVSLYWYRQALGQGPEFLTYFNYEAQQDKSGLPNDRFSAERPEGSISTLTIQRTEQRDSAMYRCASSLDRGALEQYFGPGTRLTVL.

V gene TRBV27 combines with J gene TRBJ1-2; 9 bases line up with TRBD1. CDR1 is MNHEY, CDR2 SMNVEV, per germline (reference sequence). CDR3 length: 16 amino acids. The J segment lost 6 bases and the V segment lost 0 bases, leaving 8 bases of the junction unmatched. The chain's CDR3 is CASSLSVPGTGNGYTF. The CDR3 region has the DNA TGTGCCAGCAGTTTATCGGTCCCCGGGACAGGGAATGGCTACACCTTC.

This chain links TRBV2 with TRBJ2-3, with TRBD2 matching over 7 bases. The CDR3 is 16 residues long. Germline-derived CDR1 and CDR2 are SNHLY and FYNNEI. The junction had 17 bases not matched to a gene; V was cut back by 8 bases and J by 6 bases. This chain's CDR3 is CASPDVAGSVGDTQYF. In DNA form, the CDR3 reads TGTGCCAGCCCGGACGTAGCGGGTTCGGTGGGCGATACGCAGTATTTT.

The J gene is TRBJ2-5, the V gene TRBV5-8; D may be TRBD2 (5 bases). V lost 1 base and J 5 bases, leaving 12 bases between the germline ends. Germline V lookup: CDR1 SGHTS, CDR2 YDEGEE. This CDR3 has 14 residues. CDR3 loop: CASSLPLDLETQYF. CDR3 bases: TGTGCCAGCAGCTTGCCACTAGATTTGGAGACCCAGTACTTC.